Below are 18 T cell receptor beta chains sequenced from a single sample in a study of CD8 T cells in ankylosing spondylitis (dated by TCRdb to 2017 to 2019). The full study reports these points: A TCR beta motif made up of several highly homologous amino acid variants appeared to be characteristic of blood from ankylosing spondylitis patients.

Receptors were amplified or captured by 5' RACE. Reads for this sample came from an Illumina HiSeq 2500. TCRdb itself trimmed the public reads at Q25 with fastp, ran MiXCR and retained productive beta chains. Identical CDR3 protein sequences are pooled into one entry, listed with their most common genes and DNA. The sample table contains 500,000 or so distinct CDR3 sequences; only one count was recorded for about 5.2% of them. Clones ranked in the top ten supply 3% to 4.5% of the sample. Their target antigens are unknown. The sequenced sample consisted of blood, either unsorted or a sorted T cell fraction (not recorded which). These receptors all come from a male donor with ankylosing spondylitis.

There are many counts of this clonotype. The CDR3 loop reads CASSSQGAHTPYGYTF. CDR3 DNA: TGTGCCAGCAGCTCCCAGGGTGCGCATACCCCCTATGGCTACACCTTC. The gene calls are TRBV9 and TRBJ1-2; TRBD1 is a possible D gene (5 bases). Per the germline V gene, CDR1 is SGDLS and CDR2 is YYNGEE. The CDR3 consists of 16 residues. V was pared by 4 bases and J by 4 bases, with 20 bases between. Combining the CDR3 with reference TRBV9 and TRBJ1-2 gives the whole variable domain DSGVTQTPKHLITATGQRVTLRCSPRSGDLSVYWYQQSLDQGLQFLIQYYNGEERAKGNILERFSAQQFPDLHSELNLSSLELGDSALYFCASSSQGAHTPYGYTFGSGTRLTVV.

The sample holds many counts of this clonotype. V and J are TRBV20-1 and TRBJ2-7; D perhaps matches TRBD1 (5 bases). Germline assignment: CDR1 DFQATT and CDR2 SNEGSKA (reference sequence). CDR3 length equals 12 residues. The V gene lost 4 bases and the J gene lost 2 bases, with 9 bases spanning the gap. The CDR3 DNA is TGCAGTGCTACAGACAGTACCTACGAGCAGTACTTC. This gives the protein CSATDSTYEQYF.

V gene TRBV4-2 combines with J gene TRBJ1-1; D is undetermined. The V end lost 3 bases, the J end lost 0 bases, and 11 bases lay between the germline ends. From germline, CDR1 is LGHNA and CDR2 YNFKEQ. The CDR3 covers 15 residues. As DNA, the CDR3 is TGTGCCAGCAGCCAGCTGCAGCCAGTGAACACTGAAGCTTTCTTT. Encoded protein: CASSQLQPVNTEAFF.

This clonotype was counted at least ten times. The chain recombines TRBV6-5 with TRBJ1-1; D not resolved. Trimming pared 0 bases from V and 0 bases from J, leaving 8 bases between. This CDR3 is 15 amino acids long. Germline CDR1 reads MNHEY; CDR2 reads SVGAGI. The CDR3: CASSYSRTLNTEAFF. The CDR3 coding sequence is TGTGCCAGCAGTTACTCGCGAACCCTGAACACTGAAGCTTTCTTT.

In its sample, this clonotype was seen many times. J is TRBJ2-1 and V is TRBV11-1; 8 nucleotides agree with TRBD2. The CDR3 sequence is 18 residues long. Germline trimming cut 5 bases from V and 0 bases from J; bases unmatched to any gene: 12. Germline lookup yields CDR1 SGHAT and CDR2 FQDESV (reference sequence). In DNA form, the CDR3 reads TGTGCCAGCAGCCCAAAATCCGGGGGGGTGGACTCCTACAATGAGCAGTTCTTC. Amino acids: CASSPKSGGVDSYNEQFF.

Many counts were recorded for this clonotype. Written as DNA, the CDR3 is TGTGCCAGCAGAGAGGACAGGGGAATCGGGGAGCTGTTTTTT. Protein sequence: CASREDRGIGELFF. This chain joins TRBV12-3 or TRBV12-4 and TRBJ2-2; 9 bases map to TRBD1. V shed 6 bases and J 7 bases; nucleotides not matched to a gene: 6. CDR3 length: 14 residues.

This clonotype was seen many times. The V gene is TRBV20-1, the J gene TRBJ1-4; the D is unclear. The CDR3 has 17 amino acids. V lost 0 bases to trimming and J lost 0 bases, with 14 bases between them. The germline CDR1 and CDR2 sequences are DFQATT and SNEGSKA (reference sequence). CDR3 nucleotide sequence: TGCAGTGCTAGAGATGGGTACAGAGATGCAACTAATGAAAAACTGTTTTTT. This encodes CSARDGYRDATNEKLFF.

This clonotype was found a few times. The rearrangement uses TRBV7-2 and TRBJ2-7, with no clear D. The CDR3 extends over 14 amino acids. Germline V CDR1 and CDR2: SGHTA, FQGNSA. Trimming took off 1 base at V and 0 bases at J, with 7 bases between the two ends. The CDR3 region is CASSLGQRSYEQYF. The DNA for the CDR3 is TGTGCCAGCAGCTTAGGGCAGCGCTCCTACGAGCAGTACTTC.

This clonotype was observed at least ten times. This chain connects TRBV20-1 to TRBJ1-4, with D possibly matching TRBD1 (6 bases). The CDR3 loop spans 14 amino acids. Germline V gene data show CDR1 as DFQATT and CDR2 as SNEGSKA (reference sequence). Trimming shortened V by 6 bases and J by 8 bases, and 19 bases separated the two germline ends. The chain's CDR3 is CSAPFRGAKEKLFF. Here the CDR3 DNA reads TGCAGTGCCCCCTTTAGGGGGGCGAAGGAAAAACTGTTTTTT.

This clonotype was picked up many times. The chain joins TRBV11-1 to TRBJ1-2, with D unclear. Germline CDR1 SGHAT, CDR2 FQDESV (reference sequence). Trimming pared 1 base from V and 6 bases from J, leaving 9 bases between. CDR3 length equals 13 residues. The CDR3 nucleotides are TGTGCCAGCAGCTTAGAATTCGGGGATGGCTACACCTTC. This encodes CASSLEFGDGYTF.

CDR3: CASREQPLYGYTF. The DNA for the CDR3 is TGTGCCAGCAGGGAACAGCCCCTCTATGGCTACACCTTC. This chain joins TRBV7-2 and TRBJ1-2; D uncertain. The V gene's germline CDR1 is SGHTA and CDR2 FQGNSA. V dropped 6 bases and J dropped 4 bases, with 12 bases sitting between them. This CDR3 has 13 residues.

V gene TRBV20-1 combines with J gene TRBJ2-1; tentatively, D is TRBD2 (6 bases). Germline CDR1 reads DFQATT; CDR2 reads SNEGSKA (reference sequence). Trimming removed 3 bases from V and 9 bases from J, with 21 bases in between. CDR3 length: 15 residues. CDR3 residues: CSARSRTTRNSEQFF. The CDR3 region has the DNA TGCAGTGCTAGGAGTAGGACTACAAGAAACAGTGAGCAGTTCTTC.

This clonotype was observed a handful of times. This chain links TRBV9 with TRBJ2-3; 7 nucleotides match TRBD2. The CDR3 is made up of 16 amino acids. CDR1 and CDR2 from the germline V gene are SGDLS and YYNGEE. V lost 4 bases to trimming and J lost 1 base; unmatched junction nucleotides: 9. The CDR3 DNA follows: TGTGCCAGCAGCCCGTGGGCGGGGGATCGCACAGATACGCAGTATTTT. Amino acid sequence: CASSPWAGDRTDTQYF.

This clonotype showed up many times. The chain employs TRBV10-3 and TRBJ2-3, with D unresolved. The germline V and J ends were trimmed by 1 base and 0 bases, with 8 bases remaining between them. The germline gives CDR1 ENHRY, CDR2 SYGVKD. CDR3 size: 15 residues. The CDR3 sequence: CAISEWAASTDTQYF. The DNA of the CDR3 is TGTGCCATCAGTGAGTGGGCAGCTAGCACAGATACGCAGTATTTT.

The chain links TRBV7-9 to TRBJ2-7, with 9 nucleotides matching TRBD1. The V segment lost 0 bases and the J segment 2 bases; nucleotides outside the gene matches: 2. The CDR3 is 15 residues long. Germline values: CDR1 SEHNR, CDR2 FQNEAQ (reference sequence). The CDR3 protein is CASSLAQGATYEQYF. Here the CDR3 DNA reads TGTGCCAGCAGCTTAGCACAGGGGGCCACCTACGAGCAGTACTTC.

This clonotype showed up many times. This sequence joins TRBV12-3 or TRBV12-4 and TRBJ2-1, with TRBD2 matching 7 bases. V lost 6 bases, J lost 6 bases, and 8 bases stayed unmatched. This CDR3 is 14 amino acids long. CDR3 residues: CASSLGGRGNEQFF. The CDR3 DNA sequence: TGTGCCAGCAGCTTGGGCGGGAGAGGCAATGAGCAGTTCTTC.

V usage is TRBV12-5 and J usage is TRBJ2-7; D is ambiguous. CDR1 is LGHNT, CDR2 FRNRAP, per germline. V lost 3 bases and J lost 3, with 6 bases in between. CDR3 size: 12 residues. CDR3: CASGFEGYEQYF. In DNA, the CDR3 is TGTGCTAGTGGTTTCGAAGGCTACGAGCAGTACTTC.

This clonotype turned up a few times. This chain joins TRBV12-3 or TRBV12-4 and TRBJ2-4; D uncertain. Between the trimmed V and J ends, which lost 6 bases and 9 bases, there was a span of 18 bases. This CDR3 has 14 amino acids. The CDR3 bases are TGTGCCAGCAGCCGGGCCACCGCGGCGAGCATTCAGTACTTC. Its translation is CASSRATAASIQYF.